The 15 T cell receptor beta chains below come from one sample, sequenced in a study of blood T cell repertoires in COVID-19. Produced via immunoSEQ multiplex PCR; TCRdb's table is partial and in-frame only. The data contain about 240,000 clones, more than 75% of them singletons. The specimen was PBMCs or T cells enriched from blood (not recorded which). These receptor sequences come from a woman between 35 and 50 years old with acute COVID-19.

This sequence joins TRBV6-5 and TRBJ1-6; the match to TRBD1 covers 8 bases. The CDR3 is 15 residues long. CDR1 is MNHEY and CDR2 is SVGAGI in the germline V gene. J lost 7 bases, V lost 6 bases, and 8 bases had no gene match. CDR3 in DNA: TGTGCCAGCAGACCACCGACAGGGGAGAATTCACCCCTCCACTTT. It yields the protein CASRPPTGENSPLHF.

V gene TRBV7-8 combines with J gene TRBJ2-5; TRBD2 matches 10 bases. Germline CDR1 reads SGHVS; CDR2 reads FQNEAQ. The CDR3 spans 16 residues. V shed 5 bases, J shed 7 bases, and the junction held 13 bases outside the gene matches. The CDR3 region has the DNA TGTGCCAGCAGCCCAGCTGGGCTAGCGGGAGCAGGGACCCAGTACTTC. This translates into CASSPAGLAGAGTQYF. Filled out from reference TRBV7-8 and TRBJ2-5, the complete variable domain reads GAGVSQSPRYKVAKRGQDVALRCDPISGHVSLFWYQQALGQGPEFLTYFQNEAQLDKSGLPSDRFFAERPEGSVSTLKIQRTQQEDSAVYLCASSPAGLAGAGTQYFGPGTRLLVL.

This clone was detected a few times. J is TRBJ2-5 and V is TRBV7-2; the match to TRBD2 covers 8 bases. The V gene's germline CDR1 is SGHTA and CDR2 FQGNSA. J was trimmed by 5 bases and V by 3 bases; bases with no gene match: 5. CDR3 length equals 14 residues. In DNA, the CDR3 is TGTGCCAGCAGCTTTCAAGCGGGAGCTGAGACCCAGTACTTC. Its protein product is CASSFQAGAETQYF. The entire variable domain, with the rest obtained from reference TRBV7-2 and TRBJ2-5, is as follows: GAGVSQSPSNKVTEKGKDVELRCDPISGHTALYWYRQSLGQGLEFLIYFQGNSAPDKSGLPSDRFSAERTGGSVSTLTIQRTQQEDSAVYLCASSFQAGAETQYFGPGTRLLVL.

CDR3 nucleotides: TGTGCCAGCAGCTCGACCGGGACTAGCGGGAATGAGCAGTTCTTC. Its translation: CASSSTGTSGNEQFF. V and J are TRBV7-2 and TRBJ2-1, with 12 bases identical to TRBD2. V shed 4 bases and J 7 bases; nucleotides not matched to a gene: 5. CDR3 length equals 15 residues. Germline assignment: CDR1 SGHTA and CDR2 FQGNSA.

Comments on this clone: The junction departs from germline at one end; a sequencing error may be responsible. In nucleotides, the CDR3 is TGTGCTAGCAGCTCCGGACTAGCGGGAGCCTACGAGCAGTACTTC. Its translation: CASSSGLAGAYEQYF. The chain combines TRBV7-7 with TRBJ2-7; 13 bases map to TRBD2. Germline V gene lookup returns CDR1 SSHAT and CDR2 FNYEAQ (reference sequence). The CDR3 has 15 amino acids. Supplemented by reference TRBV7-7 and TRBJ2-7, the full variable domain reads GAGVSQSPRYKVTKRGQDVTLRCDPISSHATLYWYQQALGQGPEFLTYFNYEAQPDKSGLPSDRFSAERPEGSISTLTIQRTEQRDSAMYRCASSSGLAGAYEQYFGPGTRLTVT.

The V and J genes are TRBV15 and TRBJ2-1; 12 bases align to TRBD2. The CDR3 is 15 residues long. Germline CDR1 LNHNV, CDR2 YYDKDF (reference sequence). Trimming cost V 2 bases and J 8 bases; bases outside gene matches: 4. As DNA, the CDR3 is TGTGCCACCAGCAGATCCCCTAGCGGGGGGGATGAGCAGTTCTTC. Its protein product is CATSRSPSGGDEQFF.

This chain connects TRBV4-1 to TRBJ2-4; D unresolved. Trimming removed 1 base at V and 1 base at J, with 14 bases between. The CDR3 is made up of 17 amino acids. The germline gives CDR1 MGHRA, CDR2 YSYEKL. The CDR3 coding sequence is TGCGCCAGCAGCCAAGTTGAGCGCCCCGGGGCCAAAAACATTCAGTACTTC. Translation: CASSQVERPGAKNIQYF.

V gene TRBV2 combines with J gene TRBJ1-2; D ambiguous. CDR1 is SNHLY, CDR2 FYNNEI, per germline. V lost 2 bases and J 2 bases, leaving 6 bases between the germline ends. This CDR3 region has 13 residues. Here the CDR3 DNA reads TGTGCCAGCAGTGAAAGCGTCAACTATGGCTACACCTTC. Its translation: CASSESVNYGYTF.

The genes are TRBV5-4 and TRBJ2-5; perhaps TRBD2 as D (6 bases). CDR1 SGHNT and CDR2 YYREEE come from the germline V gene (reference sequence). V was pared by 4 bases and J by 3 bases, with 16 bases between. There are 15 residues in the CDR3. This chain's CDR3 is CASSPQVGGEETQYF. CDR3 nucleotides: TGTGCCAGCAGCCCGCAGGTCGGGGGTGAAGAGACCCAGTACTTC.

The chain employs TRBV19 and TRBJ2-1, with TRBD2 matching over 9 bases. CDR3 length equals 15 residues. With 7 bases clipped from V and 6 bases from J, the junction kept 10 bases outside the gene matches. Germline V CDR1 and CDR2: LNHDA, SQIVND (reference sequence). The chain's CDR3 is CASTTGSGSTNEQFF. CDR3 coding DNA: TGTGCCAGTACCACCGGTAGCGGGAGCACCAATGAGCAGTTCTTC.

The V and J genes are TRBV7-6 and TRBJ2-1, with 8 positions matching TRBD2. Germline trimming cut 5 bases from V and 6 bases from J; bases unmatched to any gene: 6. The CDR3 contains 14 residues. CDR1 is SGHVS, CDR2 FNYEAQ, per germline. The CDR3 DNA follows: TGTGCCAGCAGCCGAGCGGGAGAGGGCAATGAGCAGTTCTTC. Translation gives CASSRAGEGNEQFF.

The chain links TRBV24-1 to TRBJ1-2, with D possibly matching TRBD1 (5 bases). Germline V gives CDR1 KGHDR, CDR2 SFDVKD. V was pared by 4 bases and J by 2 bases, with 10 bases between. The CDR3 contains 14 residues. The CDR3 spells CATSDPDRNYGYTF. The CDR3 nucleotides read TGTGCCACCAGTGACCCCGACAGAAACTATGGCTACACCTTC.

The chain couples TRBV5-1 to TRBJ1-1; D is ambiguous. V was clipped by 0 bases and J by 6 bases, with 9 bases between them. The CDR3 is made up of 13 amino acids. Germline loops: CDR1 SGHRS, CDR2 YFSETQ. CDR3 sequence (DNA): TGCGCCAGCAGCTTGGGGCAGGATTCTGAAGCTTTCTTT. Translation gives CASSLGQDSEAFF.

The chain uses TRBV6-1 and TRBJ2-1; D is unresolved. Germline values: CDR1 MNHNS, CDR2 SASEGT. With 2 bases removed from V and 2 bases from J, the gap between germline ends came to 10 bases. The CDR3 loop spans 15 amino acids. In DNA, the CDR3 is TGTGCCAGCAGTGAATTATCTGCGACCTACAATGAGCAGTTCTTC. The encoded protein is CASSELSATYNEQFF.

The rearrangement uses TRBV2 and TRBJ2-7, with a weak D call TRBD2 (5 bases). The germline CDR1 and CDR2 sequences are SNHLY and FYNNEI. This CDR3 is built from 13 residues. V was clipped by 0 bases and J by 6 bases, with 9 bases between them. The CDR3 sequence is CASSEARVGEQYF. The CDR3 bases are TGTGCCAGCAGTGAAGCGCGGGTTGGCGAGCAGTACTTC.